This TCR beta chain was identified in a study of T cells in Graves' hyperthyroidism and ophthalmopathy. This clonotype was detected many times. Lactation, pregnancy, other autoimmune disease or uncontrolled infection led to exclusion of patients. Every diagnosis used clinical symptoms, serum thyroxine and TRAb, thyroid ultrasound and orbital computed tomography. The V end lost 6 bases, the J end lost 3 bases, and 14 bases lay between the germline ends. This CDR3 is built from 14 residues. Researchers amplified the TCR beta CDR3 regions from RNA transcripts. When the TCR CDR3 underwent first-round RT-PCR, the HTBI primer set was used. TCRdb re-called the multiplex PCR reads with MiXCR, one entry per CDR3 protein. The table lists under 350,000 distinct CDR3 sequences, 21% of them singletons, with 50% in the top ten.

The sequence derives from a woman in her 50s with Graves' hyperthyroidism. The sample consisted of blood. The chain uses TRBV12-3 or TRBV12-4 and TRBJ1-1; D uncertain. CDR3 sequence (DNA): TGTGCCAGCAGCCCCCGGGGTACGGACACTGAAGCTTTCTTT. Its protein is CASSPRGTDTEAFF.